This TCR beta chain was sequenced in a study of early T cells in non-severe SARS-CoV-2 infection (dated by TCRdb to the early 2020s). Looking at the study overall: Because TCR sequencing was done on bulk RNA from unsorted whole blood, the alpha and beta chains could not be paired.

The library relied on 5' RACE. Sequencing was performed on a NextSeq 500. In the TCR library protocol, unique molecular identifiers were attached to individual cDNA molecules to correct for PCR bias and sequencing error. TCR alpha and beta chains were both sequenced, and the abundances of alpha and beta sequences in each sample were closely correlated with each other. In the original analysis: Decombinator V4 was used to annotate TCR sequences for V gene, J gene and CDR3. TCRs were defined as expanded if a significant change between any two time points was detected under a Poisson model with p below 0.0001. TCR abundances were normalised to the total number of TCRs sequenced per sample and were expressed as counts per million. TRAV1-2 paired with TRAJ12, TRAJ20 or TRAJ33 defined MAIT TCRs, while TRAV10 paired with TRAJ18 defined iNKT TCRs. VDJdb, accessed on 1 November 2021, was searched for TCRs annotated for CMV, EBV and SARS-CoV-2, and TCRs annotated for more than one antigen were excluded. Through fastp at Q25 and MiXCR, TCRdb rebuilt clones from the public reads, retaining in-frame beta chains. When rows share a CDR3 protein, they turn into one entry using the most common DNA and genes. The V and J calls were determined by TCRdb, not by the authors. This sample gives tens of thousands of distinct CDR3 sequences in total; about 11% of them show up just once. The top ten clonotypes cover over 1% of the sample.

There are many counts of this clonotype. What antigen it recognizes has not been identified. There are no base qualities to consult, and no much larger clone falls within one base. CDR1 and CDR2 (ENHRY, SYGVKD) derive from the germline V gene. Trimming takes 6 bases from V and 1 base from J, and the germline ends sit 16 bases apart. The CDR3 starts with the cysteine, ends with the valine, and has 15 residues. Here the CDR3 DNA is all that survives: 45 bases in frame from base 1. General findings and caveats noted by the study authors: VDJdb matching was skewed toward anti-spike CD8 responses, so virus-specific expansions were likely underestimated and private and CD4 specificities were missed.

This was a case-control study nested in a cohort of healthcare workers in London, UK, who had nasopharyngeal swab PCR tests and blood samples taken every week. Healthcare workers were enrolled in the week of the UK lockdown, from 23 to 31 March 2020, and were followed every week for up to 16 weeks. The sequence links TRBV10-3 to TRBJ2-7; the D gene could be TRBD1 or TRBD2, each one agreeing over 5 bases. Sequencing was performed on whole blood, taken at baseline. This sequence was found in an adult who was a healthcare worker with PCR-confirmed SARS-CoV-2 infection or an uninfected control (not recorded which). The donor label of this sample is uncertain. The CDR3 loop reads CAISPGTLDSYEQYV. Read as DNA, the sequence is TGTGCCATCAGCCCAGGGACGCTCGATTCCTACGAGCAGTACGTC.